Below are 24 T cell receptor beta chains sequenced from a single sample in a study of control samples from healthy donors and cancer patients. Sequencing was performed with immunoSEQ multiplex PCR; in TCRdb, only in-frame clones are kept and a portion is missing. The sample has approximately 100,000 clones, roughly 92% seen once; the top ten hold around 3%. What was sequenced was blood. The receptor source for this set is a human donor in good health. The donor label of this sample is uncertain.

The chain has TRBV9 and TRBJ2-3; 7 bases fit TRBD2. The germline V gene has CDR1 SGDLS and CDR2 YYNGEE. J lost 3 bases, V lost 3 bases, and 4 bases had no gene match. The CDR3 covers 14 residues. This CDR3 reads CASSAGLETDTQYF. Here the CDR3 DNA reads TGTGCCAGCAGCGCCGGACTAGAGACAGATACGCAGTATTTT.

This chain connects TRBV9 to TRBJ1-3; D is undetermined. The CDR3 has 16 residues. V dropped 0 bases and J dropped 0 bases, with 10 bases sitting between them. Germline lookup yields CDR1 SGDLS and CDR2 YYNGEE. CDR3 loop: CASSVGTVPSGNTIYF. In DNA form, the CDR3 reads TGTGCCAGCAGCGTAGGCACAGTCCCCTCTGGAAACACCATATATTTT.

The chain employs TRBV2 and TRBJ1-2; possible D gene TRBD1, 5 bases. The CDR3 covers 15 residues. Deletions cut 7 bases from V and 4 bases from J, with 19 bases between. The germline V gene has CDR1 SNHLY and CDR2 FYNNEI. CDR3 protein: CASTRTLGVGYGYTF. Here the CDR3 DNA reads TGTGCCAGCACCCGAACGTTAGGGGTCGGCTATGGCTACACCTTC.

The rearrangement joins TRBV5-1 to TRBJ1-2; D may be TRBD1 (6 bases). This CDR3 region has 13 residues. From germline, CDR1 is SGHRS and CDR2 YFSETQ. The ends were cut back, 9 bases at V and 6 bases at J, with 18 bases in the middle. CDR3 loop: CATRTEPSNGYTF. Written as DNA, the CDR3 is TGCGCCACCCGGACAGAGCCCTCAAATGGCTACACCTTC. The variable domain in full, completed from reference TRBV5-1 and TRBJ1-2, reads KAGVTQTPRYLIKTRGQQVTLSCSPISGHRSVSWYQQTPGQGLQFLFEYFSETQRNKGNFPGRFSGRQFSNSRSEMNVSTLELGDSALYLCATRTEPSNGYTFGSGTRLTVV.

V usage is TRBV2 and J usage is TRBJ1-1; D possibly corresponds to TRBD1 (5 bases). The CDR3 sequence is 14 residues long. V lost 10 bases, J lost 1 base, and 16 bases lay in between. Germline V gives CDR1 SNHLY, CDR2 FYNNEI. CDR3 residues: CATQYPGRNTEAFF. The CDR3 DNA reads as TGTGCCACCCAGTATCCGGGACGGAACACTGAAGCTTTCTTT. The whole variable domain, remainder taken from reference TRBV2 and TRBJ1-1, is EPEVTQTPSHQVTQMGQEVILRCVPISNHLYFYWYRQILGQKVEFLVSFYNNEISEKSEIFDDQFSVERPDGSNFTLKIRSTKLEDSAMYFCATQYPGRNTEAFFGQGTRLTVV.

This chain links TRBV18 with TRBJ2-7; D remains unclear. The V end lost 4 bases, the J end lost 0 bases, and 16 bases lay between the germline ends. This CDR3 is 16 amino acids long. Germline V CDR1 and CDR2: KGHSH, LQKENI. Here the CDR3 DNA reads TGTGCCAGCTCACAATTGGGCCCGCCGGGCTCCTACGAGCAGTACGTC. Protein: CASSQLGPPGSYEQYV.

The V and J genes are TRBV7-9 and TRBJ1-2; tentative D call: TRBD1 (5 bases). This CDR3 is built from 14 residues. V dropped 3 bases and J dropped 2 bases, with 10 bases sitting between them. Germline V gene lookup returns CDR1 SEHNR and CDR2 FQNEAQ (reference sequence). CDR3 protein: CASSFGGINYGYTF. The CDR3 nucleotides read TGTGCCAGCAGCTTTGGGGGAATCAACTATGGCTACACCTTC.

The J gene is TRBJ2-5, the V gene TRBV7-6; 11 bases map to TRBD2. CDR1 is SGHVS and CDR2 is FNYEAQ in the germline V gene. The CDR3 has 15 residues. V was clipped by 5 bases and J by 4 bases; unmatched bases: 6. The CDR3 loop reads CASSRSTSGVETQYF. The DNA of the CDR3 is TGTGCCAGCAGCAGATCGACTAGCGGGGTAGAGACCCAGTACTTC. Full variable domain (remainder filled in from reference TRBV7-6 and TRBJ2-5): GAGVSQSPRYKVTKRGQDVALRCDPISGHVSLYWYRQALGQGPEFLTYFNYEAQQDKSGLPNDRFSAERPEGSISTLTIQRTEQRDSAMYRCASSRSTSGVETQYFGPGTRLLVL.

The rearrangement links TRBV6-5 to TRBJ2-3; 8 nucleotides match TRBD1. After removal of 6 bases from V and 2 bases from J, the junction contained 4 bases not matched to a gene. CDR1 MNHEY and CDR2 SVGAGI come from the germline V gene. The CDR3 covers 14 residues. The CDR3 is CASSRDRLTDTQYF. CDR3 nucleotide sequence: TGTGCCAGCAGCAGGGACAGGCTCACAGATACGCAGTATTTT.

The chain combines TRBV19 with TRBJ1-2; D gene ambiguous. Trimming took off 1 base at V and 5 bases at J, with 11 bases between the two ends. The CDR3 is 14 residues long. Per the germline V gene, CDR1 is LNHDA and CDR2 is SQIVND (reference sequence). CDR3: CASSIGRHGYGYTF. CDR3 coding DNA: TGTGCCAGTAGTATAGGCCGTCACGGGTATGGCTACACCTTC.

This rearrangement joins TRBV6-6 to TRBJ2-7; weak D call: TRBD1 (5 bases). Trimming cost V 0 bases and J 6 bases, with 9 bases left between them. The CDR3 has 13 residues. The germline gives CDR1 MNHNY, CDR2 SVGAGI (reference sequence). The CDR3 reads CASSYSGVSEQYV. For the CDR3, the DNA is TGTGCCAGCAGTTACTCAGGGGTAAGCGAGCAGTACGTC.

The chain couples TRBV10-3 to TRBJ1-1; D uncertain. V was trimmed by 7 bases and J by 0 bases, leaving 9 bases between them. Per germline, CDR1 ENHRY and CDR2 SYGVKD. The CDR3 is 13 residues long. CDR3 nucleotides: TGTGCCATCACCGAGGGCCTGAACACTGAAGCTTTCTTT. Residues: CAITEGLNTEAFF.

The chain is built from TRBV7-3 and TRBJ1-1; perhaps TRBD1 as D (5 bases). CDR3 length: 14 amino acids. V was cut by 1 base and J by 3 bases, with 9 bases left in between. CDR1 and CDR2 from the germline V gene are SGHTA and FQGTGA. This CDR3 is CASSLISGDTEAFF. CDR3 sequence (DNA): TGTGCCAGCAGCTTAATATCGGGGGACACTGAAGCTTTCTTT.

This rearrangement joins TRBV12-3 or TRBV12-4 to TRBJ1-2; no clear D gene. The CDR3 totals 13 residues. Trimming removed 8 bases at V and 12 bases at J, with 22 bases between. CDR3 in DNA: TGTGCCAGCTCTTACCAATACTCCTCAAAGGACACCTTC. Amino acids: CASSYQYSSKDTF.

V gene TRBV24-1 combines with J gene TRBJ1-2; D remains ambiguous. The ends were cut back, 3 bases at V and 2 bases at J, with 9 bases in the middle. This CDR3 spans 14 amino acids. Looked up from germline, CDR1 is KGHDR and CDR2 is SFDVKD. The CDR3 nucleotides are TGTGCCACCAGTGATCCTCCGGAGAACTATGGCTACACCTTC. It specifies CATSDPPENYGYTF.

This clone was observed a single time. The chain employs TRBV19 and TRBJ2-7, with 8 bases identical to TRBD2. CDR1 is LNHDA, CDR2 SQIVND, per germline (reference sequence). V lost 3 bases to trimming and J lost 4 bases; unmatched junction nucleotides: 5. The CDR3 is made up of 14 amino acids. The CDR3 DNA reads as TGTGCCAGTAGTATCCTCAGCGGGAGTTACGAGCAGTACTTC. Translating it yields CASSILSGSYEQYF.

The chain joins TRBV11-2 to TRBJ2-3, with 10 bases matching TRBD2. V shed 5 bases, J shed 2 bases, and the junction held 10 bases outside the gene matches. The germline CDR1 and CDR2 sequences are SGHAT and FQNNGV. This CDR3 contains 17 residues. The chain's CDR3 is CASSASLLAGYTDTQYF. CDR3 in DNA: TGTGCCAGCAGCGCATCCCTACTAGCGGGGTACACAGATACGCAGTATTTT. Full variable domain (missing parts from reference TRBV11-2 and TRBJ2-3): EAGVAQSPRYKIIEKRQSVAFWCNPISGHATLYWYQQILGQGPKLLIQFQNNGVVDDSQLPKDRFSAERLKGVDSTLKIQPAKLEDSAVYLCASSASLLAGYTDTQYFGPGTRLTVL.

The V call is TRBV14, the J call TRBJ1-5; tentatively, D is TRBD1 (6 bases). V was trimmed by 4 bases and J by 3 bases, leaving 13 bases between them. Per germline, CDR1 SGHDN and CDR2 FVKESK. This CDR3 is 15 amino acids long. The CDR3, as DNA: TGTGCCAGCAGCCCCGGGGGCAGCCACAATCAGCCCCAGCATTTT. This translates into CASSPGGSHNQPQHF. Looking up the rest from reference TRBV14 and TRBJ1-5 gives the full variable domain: EAGVTQFPSHSVIEKGQTVTLRCDPISGHDNLYWYRRVMGKEIKFLLHFVKESKQDESGMPNNRFLAERTGGTYSTLKVQPAELEDSGVYFCASSPGGSHNQPQHFGDGTRLSIL.

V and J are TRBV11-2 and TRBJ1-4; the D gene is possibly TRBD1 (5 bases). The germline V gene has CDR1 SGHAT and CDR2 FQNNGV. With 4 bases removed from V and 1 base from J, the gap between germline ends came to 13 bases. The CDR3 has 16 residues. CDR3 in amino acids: CASSWGGRLTNEKLFF. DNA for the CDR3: TGTGCCAGCAGCTGGGGGGGGAGGTTAACTAATGAAAAACTGTTTTTT.

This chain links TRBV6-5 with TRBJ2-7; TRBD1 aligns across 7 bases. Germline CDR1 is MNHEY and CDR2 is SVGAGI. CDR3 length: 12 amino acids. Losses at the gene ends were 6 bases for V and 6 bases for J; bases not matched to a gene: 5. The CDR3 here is CASSVSGGEQYF. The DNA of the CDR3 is TGTGCCAGCAGCGTTTCAGGGGGCGAGCAGTACTTC.

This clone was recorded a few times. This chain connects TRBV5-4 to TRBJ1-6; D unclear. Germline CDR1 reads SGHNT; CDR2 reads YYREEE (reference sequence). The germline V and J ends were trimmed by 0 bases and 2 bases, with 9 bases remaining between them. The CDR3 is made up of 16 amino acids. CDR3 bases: TGTGCCAGCAGCTTGGAGGTCCACCCCTATAATTCACCCCTCCACTTT. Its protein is CASSLEVHPYNSPLHF.

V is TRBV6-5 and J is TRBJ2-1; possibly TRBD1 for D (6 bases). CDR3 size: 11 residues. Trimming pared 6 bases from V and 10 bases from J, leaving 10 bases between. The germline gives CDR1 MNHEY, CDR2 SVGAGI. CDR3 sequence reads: CASSGQREQFF. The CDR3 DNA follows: TGTGCCAGCAGCGGACAGCGGGAGCAGTTCTTC.

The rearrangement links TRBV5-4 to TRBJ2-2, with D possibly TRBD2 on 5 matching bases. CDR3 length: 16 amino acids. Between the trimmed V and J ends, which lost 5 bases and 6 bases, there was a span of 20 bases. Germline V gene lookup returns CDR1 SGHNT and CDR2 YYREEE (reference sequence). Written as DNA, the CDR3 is TGTGCCAGCAGTTTCAAAACCGGGGTAGGCGCCGGGGAGCTGTTTTTT. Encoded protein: CASSFKTGVGAGELFF.

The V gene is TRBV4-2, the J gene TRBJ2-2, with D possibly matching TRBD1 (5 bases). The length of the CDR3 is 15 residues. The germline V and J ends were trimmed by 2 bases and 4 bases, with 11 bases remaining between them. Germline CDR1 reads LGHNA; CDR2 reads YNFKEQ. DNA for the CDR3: TGTGCCAGCAGCCAACAGGGCGACTTCACCGGGGAGCTGTTTTTT. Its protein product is CASSQQGDFTGELFF.